The following is a T cell receptor (beta chain) sequence with its context. Its antigen is still unknown. Qualities for individual bases were not recorded, and no much larger clone is one base off. The CDR3 measures 14 amino acids from cysteine to phenylalanine. The retained sequence is limited to the CDR3, 42 bases, with the frame set at the first base. CDR1 and CDR2 are read off the germline V gene as SGHTA and FQGNSA. V loses 2 bases at its end and J loses 8 bases; junction bases beyond the gene matches: 5. The data originate from a study of Tregs in tolerant kidney transplant recipients (dated by TCRdb to about 2019). Study-level background: The transplants used related donors with nonmyeloablative bone marrow transplantation, and mixed chimerism in the human trials was transient. Before combined kidney and bone marrow transplantation, this study identified donor-specific regulatory T cells using TCRbeta sequencing and then followed those same cells after transplant. Study-wide conclusions, independent of this receptor: Expanding Tregs with activated donor B cells appeared to identify the most biologically relevant and donor-specific TCRbeta repertoire. Although technical replication error seemed to be minimal, the question of biological reproducibility was not addressed directly. The study was limited by small patient numbers, and the findings need validation in larger populations and under other immunosuppression protocols. PCR primers changed over time for some patients, so nucleotide-level comparison across those patients' samples was not possible. In tolerant patients, the expansion of donor-specific Tregs was greater than global Treg expansion, suggesting that the expansion was antigen-driven rather than nonspecific.

The time point label corresponds to: blood sample drawn before combined kidney and bone marrow transplant. Thawed PBMCs were FACS-sorted into unstimulated Tregs (CD4+CD25+CD127-), CD4+ non-Tregs (CD4+CD25-), CD4 cells and CD8 cells. A few combined kidney and bone marrow transplant recipients from the ITN036ST trial were included as patients, and samples were available only from these trial subjects. Healthy control blood was processed to PBMCs by Ficoll density gradient and cryopreserved, and patient PBMCs were collected before and after transplant. For TCRbeta CDR3 sequencing, genomic DNA from the sorted cells was extracted using the QIAGEN DNeasy Blood and Tissue Kit. High-throughput TCRbeta CDR3 sequencing, which included PCR amplification with bias correction and internal controls, was done commercially through immunoSEQ. In the original analysis: Unique productive TCRbeta sequences were defined by CDR3 nucleotide sequence where primers matched, and otherwise by CDR3 amino acid sequence together with Vbeta and Jbeta genes. To correct for sorting error, sequences found in more than one sorted population at a frequency ratio of 2:1 or less were discarded, and the remaining shared sequences were assigned to the population with the higher frequency. A sequence was defined as donor-reactive if the sequence was expanded at least 5-fold in CFSE-low cells compared with unstimulated cells and had a frequency of at least 0.01% in CFSE-low cells. Jensen-Shannon divergence, calculated on the top 100 TCRbeta sequences ranked by frequency, was used to quantify repertoire divergence. For any sample with multiple sequencing runs, sorting error was corrected in each run separately before the runs were pooled. Here the immuneACCESS table is served through TCRdb, limited to in-frame sequences with V and J called. Missing clones are a known gap in these copies; in checked studies unresolved V genes cover under half, and the rest lacks a known reason. The V and J calls and clone size were taken over from that table, and D and trimming were inferred from the DNA. This sample is represented by 98,000 or so clones; roughly 90% of them were singletons. Clones ranked in the top ten supply 0.34% of the sample.

The chain joins TRBV7-2 to TRBJ2-1, with 8 bases in between that match TRBD2. Sequencing was performed on CD4+ T cells from blood, taken before the transplant. The receptor was derived from a human donor who received a combined kidney and bone marrow transplant. The nucleotides are TGTGCCAGCAGCTTAACGGGAGGGGGGTATGAGCAGTTCTTC. Its protein reads: CASSLTGGGYEQFF.